This T cell receptor (beta chain) emerged from a study of cytomegalovirus exposure and HLA in healthy donors. Study-level findings and limits: Serostatus for CMV was the only available immune exposure information.

CDR1 is SGDLS and CDR2 is YYNGEE in the germline V gene. The CDR3 length is 16 residues. With 3 bases clipped from V and 7 bases from J, the junction kept 10 bases outside the gene matches. Use of 60 Vbeta and 13 Jbeta primers characterized the PCR. In the study's own analysis: In a later analysis, of around 80 million unique beta chains, some 10 million appeared in at least two donors. Only in-frame clones appear in the TCRdb table, and some are missing; sequencing was by immunoSEQ multiplex PCR. V and J calls and clone size are as listed in that table; D and trimming were resolved from the DNA. The sample comprises under 200,000 clones, more than 60% of which are singletons, and about 3.1% rests with the top ten. This clone was seen only a few times. Its antigen remains unknown.

The TCR sequence derives from a female donor in good health and CMV-seronegative. J is TRBJ1-6 and V is TRBV9; 7 positions agree with TRBD1. Sequencing was carried out using PBMCs. CDR3 DNA: TGTGCCAGCAGCGCGAGGGGACAGACAATGAATTCACCCCTCCACTTT. This translates into CASSARGQTMNSPLHF.